This TCR beta chain was sequenced in a study of technical replicates of blood from a few donors. Germline trimming cut 4 bases from V and 2 bases from J; bases unmatched to any gene: 6. In germline, CDR1 is MNHEY, CDR2 SVGAGI. This CDR3 is 16 amino acids long. Data came from immunoSEQ multiplex PCR; TCRdb stores just in-frame clones and leaves some out. Here the sample spans 80,000 or so clones, around 95% being singletons. Material: T cells isolated from PBMCs. The chain links TRBV6-5 to TRBJ2-3; 10 bases agree with TRBD1. This TCR came from a human donor in good health. The CDR3 sequence: CASSSRTGGNTDTQYF. The DNA for the CDR3 is TGTGCCAGCAGTTCACGGACAGGGGGGAACACAGATACGCAGTATTTT.